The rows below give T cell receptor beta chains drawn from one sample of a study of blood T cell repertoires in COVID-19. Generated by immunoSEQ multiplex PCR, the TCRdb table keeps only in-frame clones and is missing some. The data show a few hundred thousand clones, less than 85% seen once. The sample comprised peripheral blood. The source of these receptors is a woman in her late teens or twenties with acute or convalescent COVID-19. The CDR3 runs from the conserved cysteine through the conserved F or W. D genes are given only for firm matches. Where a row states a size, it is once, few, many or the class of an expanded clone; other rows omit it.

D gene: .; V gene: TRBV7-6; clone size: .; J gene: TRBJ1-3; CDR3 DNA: TGTGCCAGCAGCCAAGACCCCGGACTAGAGTCGATTGGAAACACCATATATTTT; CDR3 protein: CASSQDPGLESIGNTIYF
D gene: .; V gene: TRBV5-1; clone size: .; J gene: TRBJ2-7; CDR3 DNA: TGCGCCAGCAGCTTGGGGCACGGGGACTACGAGCAGTACTTC; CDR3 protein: CASSLGHGDYEQYF
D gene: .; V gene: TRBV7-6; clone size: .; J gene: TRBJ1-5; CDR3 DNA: TGTGCCAGCAGCTTAGCAGTAGGGCCGGGACAGCCCCAGCATTTT; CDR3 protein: CASSLAVGPGQPQHF
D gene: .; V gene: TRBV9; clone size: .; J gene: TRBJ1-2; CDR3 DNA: TGTGCCAGCAGCCAACAGGGTACCGGGCATGGCTACACCTTC; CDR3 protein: CASSQQGTGHGYTF
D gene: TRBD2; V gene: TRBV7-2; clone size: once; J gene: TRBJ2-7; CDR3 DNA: TGTGCCAGCAGCTTAGAACTAGCGGGAGACGAGCAGTACTTC; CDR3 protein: CASSLELAGDEQYF
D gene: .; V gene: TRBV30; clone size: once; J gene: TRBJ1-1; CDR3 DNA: TGTGCCTGGAGTGTTGGCAATGAAGCTTTCTTT; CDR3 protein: CAWSVGNEAFF
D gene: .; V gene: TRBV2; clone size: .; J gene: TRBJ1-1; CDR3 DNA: TGTGCCAGCGCACGGACAGATGAAGCTTTCTTT; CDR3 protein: CASARTDEAFF
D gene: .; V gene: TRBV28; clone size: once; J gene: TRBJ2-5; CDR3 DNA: TGTGCCAGCACCCAGGAGGGGCAAGAGACCCAGTACTTC; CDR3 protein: CASTQEGQETQYF
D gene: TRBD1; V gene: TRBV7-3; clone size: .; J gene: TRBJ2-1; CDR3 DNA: TGTGCCAGCAGCGAAAGGGACAGGGCCAATGAGCAGTTCTTC; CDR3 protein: CASSERDRANEQFF
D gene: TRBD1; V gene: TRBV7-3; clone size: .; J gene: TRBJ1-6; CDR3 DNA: TGTGCCAGCAGCCCGCTGCCTAGGGACAGGCCTAATTCACCCCTCCACTTT; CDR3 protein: CASSPLPRDRPNSPLHF
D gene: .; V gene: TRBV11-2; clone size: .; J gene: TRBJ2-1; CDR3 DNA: TGTGCCAGCAGCTTAGACCCCAGGGTCAATGAGCAGTTCTTC; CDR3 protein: CASSLDPRVNEQFF
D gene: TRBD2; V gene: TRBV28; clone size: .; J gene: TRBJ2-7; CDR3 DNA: TGTGCCAGCAGTTTTGGGACTAGCGTACCCTACGAGCAGTACTTC; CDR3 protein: CASSFGTSVPYEQYF
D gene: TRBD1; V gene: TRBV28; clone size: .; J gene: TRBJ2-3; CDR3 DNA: TGTGCCAGCAGTTTCGCAACAGGGGGCGCCAGAACAGATACGCAGTATTTT; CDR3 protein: CASSFATGGARTDTQYF
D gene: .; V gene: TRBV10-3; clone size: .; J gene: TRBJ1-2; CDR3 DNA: TGTGCCATCAGTGACCCGGACAGCTCTCACCAGGGCTATGGCTACACCTTC; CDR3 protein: CAISDPDSSHQGYGYTF